What follows describes a single T cell receptor beta chain. An end of the junction does not agree with germline; a read error may underlie this. Method: immunoSEQ multiplex PCR; TCRdb's copy keeps in-frame clones and lacks some. The sample consists of about 85,000 clones, 85% to 90% of them appearing once. CDR3 length equals 14 residues. CDR1 and CDR2 (germline): SQVTM, ANQGSEA. This record comes from a study of control samples from healthy donors and cancer patients. Sequenced material: blood. This chain links TRBV29-1 with TRBJ1-2, with 9 bases fitting TRBD1. This clonotype was sampled from a woman aged 55-70 years in good health. The CDR3 DNA sequence: TGCAGCGTTGGAGAGACAGGGGGAAACTTTGGCTACACCTTC. It codes for CSVGETGGNFGYTF.